This T cell receptor beta chain was recovered during a study of blood T cell repertoires in COVID-19. Study in general: Some COVID-19 samples were acute and others convalescent; all came from the United States, Italy and Spain. From T cells, B-cell-depleted T cells, or PBMCs came the material, which was cDNA or gDNA.

In the original workflow: Reference gene primer amplification in the assay estimated nucleated cell counts. Profiling relied on immunoSEQ multiplex PCR, and the TCRdb table lists in-frame clones only, not all of them. That table is the source of V, J and clone size, and D and trimming were worked out from the DNA. The data contain approximately 77,000 clones, about 80% of them singletons. Trimming stripped 1 base from V and 4 bases from J, with 8 bases between. The CDR3 is 15 amino acids. Germline lookup yields CDR1 MGHDK and CDR2 SYGVNS. Sequencing was done on a sample of peripheral blood. The V gene is TRBV25-1, the J gene TRBJ1-6, with a tentative D call TRBD1 (5 bases). This TCR came from a woman aged 70-85 years with acute or convalescent COVID-19. CDR3: CASSESRGYNSPLHF. For the CDR3, the DNA is TGTGCCAGCAGTGAATCAAGGGGTTATAATTCACCCCTCCACTTT. Combining the CDR3 with reference TRBV25-1 and TRBJ1-6 gives the whole variable domain EADIYQTPRYLVIGTGKKITLECSQTMGHDKMYWYQQDPGMELHLIHYSYGVNSTEKGDLSSESTVSRIRTEHFPLTLESARPSHTSQYLCASSESRGYNSPLHFGNGTRLTVT.